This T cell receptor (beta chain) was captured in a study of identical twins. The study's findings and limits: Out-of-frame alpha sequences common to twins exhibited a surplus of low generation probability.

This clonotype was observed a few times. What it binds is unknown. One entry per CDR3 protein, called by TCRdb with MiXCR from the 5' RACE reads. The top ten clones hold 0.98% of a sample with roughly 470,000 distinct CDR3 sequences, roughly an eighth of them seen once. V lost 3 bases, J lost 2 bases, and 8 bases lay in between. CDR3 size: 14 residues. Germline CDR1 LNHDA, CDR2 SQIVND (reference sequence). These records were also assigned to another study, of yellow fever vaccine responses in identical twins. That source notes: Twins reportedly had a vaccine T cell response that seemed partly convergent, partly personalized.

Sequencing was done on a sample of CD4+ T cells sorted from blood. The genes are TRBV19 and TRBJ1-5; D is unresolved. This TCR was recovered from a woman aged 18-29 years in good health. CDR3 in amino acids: CASSISAGNQPQHF. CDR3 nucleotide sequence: TGTGCCAGTAGTATCTCGGCAGGCAATCAGCCCCAGCATTTT.